These T cell receptor beta chains were read from a single sample in a study of metastatic and nonmetastatic thyroid tumors. TCRdb reprocessed the PCR reads using MiXCR. The table lists 45,000 to 50,000 clones, approximately 20% of them singletons. The source material was blood. The receptor source for this set is a male donor with papillary thyroid cancer or a benign thyroid nodule (not recorded which). Some clones in this sample may be carry-over from other donors' samples. Both conserved end residues are part of each CDR3. The D gene is left open where the match is weak. Expanded clones are given a class, and other clones once, few, many or no size at all.

D	V	J	size	DNA	CDR3
NA	TRBV18	TRBJ2-2	NA	TGTGCCAGCTCACCACAGGGGGCGAACACCGGGGAGCTGTTTTTT	CASSPQGANTGELFF
NA	TRBV12-3/TRBV12-4	TRBJ2-1	many	TGTGCCAGCAGTTGGGGGGACAGCACCTACAATGAGCAGTTCTTC	CASSWGDSTYNEQFF
NA	TRBV3-1	TRBJ1-4	medium-sized	TGTGCCAGCAGCCTACAGGGCCCTAATGAAAAACTGTTTTTT	CASSLQGPNEKLFF
TRBD1	TRBV3-1	TRBJ2-2	many	TGTGCCAGCAGCCTCCGACAGGGGGCGACCGGGGAGCTGTTTTTT	CASSLRQGATGELFF
NA	TRBV28	TRBJ2-7	few	TGTGCCAGAAGCCCGACGCCAGCGTGGGACTACGAGCAGTACTTC	CARSPTPAWDYEQYF
NA	TRBV6-1	TRBJ2-7	NA	TGTGCCAGCAGAATAAAGGACACCTCCTACGAGCAGTACTTC	CASRIKDTSYEQYF
NA	TRBV28	TRBJ2-5	few	TGTGCCAGCAGTTTAGAGGCTGGGGCAGGCCTAGAGACCCAGTACTTC	CASSLEAGAGLETQYF
NA	TRBV28	TRBJ2-1	NA	TGTGCCAGCAGTTTATTCGGGTACAATGAGCAGTTCTTC	CASSLFGYNEQFF
NA	TRBV7-9	TRBJ2-3	many	TGTGCCAGCAGCCCTCTGACTAGCACAGATACGCAGTATTTT	CASSPLTSTDTQYF
NA	TRBV9	TRBJ2-7	few	TGTGCCAGCAGCGTAGACTCCCCCCTGGGGGAGCAGTACTTC	CASSVDSPLGEQYF
NA	TRBV15	TRBJ1-5	many	TGTGCCACCAGCAGAGACCGACGGAGGGATAGGCCCCAGCATTTT	CATSRDRRRDRPQHF
NA	TRBV25-1	TRBJ2-3	few	TGTGCCAGCACCGCGTTCCTCAACACCTACGGAGGCCCTCCGACCGGTACGCAGTATTTT	CASTAFLNTYGGPPTGTQYF
TRBD1	TRBV5-1	TRBJ1-2	many	TGCGCCAGCAGCCCCGGACAGGGATCAGGTTCGGTCGGGGCCTATGGCTACACCTTC	CASSPGQGSGSVGAYGYTF
TRBD2	TRBV9	TRBJ2-1	few	TGTGCCAGCAGCGGGTTAGCGGGGGGGCCGGATGAGCAGTTCTTC	CASSGLAGGPDEQFF
NA	TRBV9	TRBJ2-3	many	TGTGCCAGCAGCGTAGACGGGACCCACACAGATACGCAGTATTTT	CASSVDGTHTDTQYF
TRBD2	TRBV6-1	TRBJ2-3	few	TGTGCCAGCAGTGCGGGACTAGCGGGGTTCGATACGCAGTATTTT	CASSAGLAGFDTQYF
TRBD1	TRBV9	TRBJ2-5	many	TGTGCCAGCAGCGGACAGGGGCGCGGAGAGACCCAGTACTTC	CASSGQGRGETQYF
NA	TRBV20-1	TRBJ2-3	NA	TGCAGTGCTAGAGACGCGGACGGACCTAGCACAGATACGCAGTATTTT	CSARDADGPSTDTQYF
TRBD1	TRBV29-1	TRBJ1-2	many	TGCAGCGTTGAATTAGCCGGGACAGGGGGCGCATCGGAGTTCGGCTACACCTTC	CSVELAGTGGASEFGYTF
TRBD1	TRBV5-6	TRBJ2-7	many	TGTGCCAGCAGCTTGGGGGGACAGCCACCTTACGAGCAGTACTTC	CASSLGGQPPYEQYF
NA	TRBV6-1	TRBJ2-5	few	TGTGCCAGCAGTGAACTCCGGGCAGGGGGGGAGACCCAGTACTTC	CASSELRAGGETQYF
TRBD1	TRBV6-4	TRBJ2-3	few	TGTGCCAGCAGCCCAGGGACAGGTCCTAGCACAGATACGCAGTATTTT	CASSPGTGPSTDTQYF
NA	TRBV20-1	TRBJ2-7	NA	TGCAGTGCCACATCGGACTTCTACGAGCAGTACTTC	CSATSDFYEQYF
TRBD2	TRBV28	TRBJ2-7	few	TGTGCCAGCAGTTTAATCTCTAGCGGGAGGGGCGAGCAGTACTTC	CASSLISSGRGEQYF
NA	TRBV5-1	TRBJ1-1	many	TGCGCCAGCAGCTTGGGATCCTTTGACCCGAACACTGAAGCTTTCTTT	CASSLGSFDPNTEAFF
TRBD1	TRBV25-1	TRBJ2-7	many	TGTGCCAGCAGTACCTGGGACAGGGGCTCCTACGAGCAGTACTTC	CASSTWDRGSYEQYF
NA	TRBV6-1	TRBJ1-2	NA	TGTGCCAGCAGCCCGAACCAGCAAATGGAGGGAGGTGGCTACACCTTC	CASSPNQQMEGGGYTF
TRBD1	TRBV2	TRBJ1-6	many	TGTGCCAGCAGTGTCACGGACAGGCGTAATTCACCCCTCCACTTT	CASSVTDRRNSPLHF
NA	TRBV5-1	TRBJ2-7	NA	TGCGCCAGCAGCTGGGGGGGCCCACCCTACGAGCAGTACTTC	CASSWGGPPYEQYF
NA	TRBV20-1	TRBJ1-1	many	TGCAGTGCTAGTTTTCGGTTGTGGGGTCGGAACACTGAAGCTTTCTTT	CSASFRLWGRNTEAFF
NA	TRBV10-3	TRBJ1-2	NA	TGTGCCATCAGCCCCTTTTCCAGACAGAGGGGGAACTATGGCTACACCTTC	CAISPFSRQRGNYGYTF
TRBD2	TRBV11-1	TRBJ2-5	NA	TGTGCCAGCAGCTTAGCAGCAGCGGGAGGCTGGAGGCAAGAGACCCAGTACTTC	CASSLAAAGGWRQETQYF
NA	TRBV13	TRBJ2-7	many	TGTGCCAGCAGCTTCCGGGACGGACCCTACGAGCAGTACTTC	CASSFRDGPYEQYF
NA	TRBV12-3/TRBV12-4	TRBJ1-5	few	TGTGCCAGCAGTCTGACAGCAAGCAATCAGCCCCAGCATTTT	CASSLTASNQPQHF
NA	TRBV28	TRBJ1-1	NA	TGTGCCAGCATACCCCCGGGGGGCGGAACTGAAGCTTTCTTT	CASIPPGGGTEAFF
TRBD1	TRBV12-5	TRBJ2-2	many	TGTGCTAGTGTTCGGACAGGGTCAAACACCGGGGAGCTGTTTTTT	CASVRTGSNTGELFF
TRBD1	TRBV2	TRBJ2-3	many	TGTGCCAGCAGTTCCGGGACAGGGAGCACAGATACGCAGTATTTT	CASSSGTGSTDTQYF
NA	TRBV19	TRBJ2-7	many	TGTGCCAGTAGTATGGCCTCGGGGTTGAACGAGCAGTACTTC	CASSMASGLNEQYF
NA	TRBV6-6	TRBJ2-3	NA	TGTGCCAGCAGTTACGGGGAGACACACACAGATACGCAGTATTTT	CASSYGETHTDTQYF
TRBD1	TRBV28	TRBJ1-2	few	TGTGCCAGCAGTACTGGGACAGCCAACATTCATGGCTACACCTTC	CASSTGTANIHGYTF
TRBD1	TRBV20-1	TRBJ2-3	few	TGCAGTGCTTCCGGGACAGGTAACACAGATACGCAGTATTTT	CSASGTGNTDTQYF
NA	TRBV20-1	TRBJ1-2	NA	TGCAGTGCTAACATTATTGATGGCTACACCTTC	CSANIIDGYTF
NA	TRBV7-3	TRBJ2-1	many	TGTGCCAGCAGCTCGCAGTACGGGGAGCAGTTCTTC	CASSSQYGEQFF
TRBD1	TRBV3-1	TRBJ1-6	many	TGTGCCAGCAGCCACCGGACAGGGGACCGTTCACCCCTCCACTTT	CASSHRTGDRSPLHF
NA	TRBV20-1	TRBJ2-3	many	TGCAGTGCTAGAGATCTAAGCGCCGGAGATACGCAGTATTTT	CSARDLSAGDTQYF
NA	TRBV20-1	TRBJ1-5	NA	TGCAGTGCTAGGGGCGGTGTTCAGCCCCAACATTTT	CSARGGVQPQHF
TRBD2	TRBV14	TRBJ2-1	few	TGTGCCAGCAGCCAAGATCTGGCTAGCGGGTCATATGAGCAGTTCTTC	CASSQDLASGSYEQFF
TRBD1	TRBV28	TRBJ2-7	few	TGTGCCAGCAGTTCTCCGGGACAGGGTTCCTACGAGCAGTACTTC	CASSSPGQGSYEQYF
TRBD2	TRBV7-9	TRBJ2-5	many	TGTGCCAGCAGCATGGGACTAGCTGTCCAAGAGACCCAGTACTTC	CASSMGLAVQETQYF
NA	TRBV2	TRBJ2-3	NA	TGTGCCAGCAGTTTCCGAGATACGCAGTATTTT	CASSFRDTQYF
NA	TRBV4-1	TRBJ2-1	many	TGCGCCAGCAGCCAAGGGACAGCGAATGAGCAGTTCTTC	CASSQGTANEQFF
TRBD1	TRBV6-1	TRBJ1-2	few	TGTGCCAGCAGTCCCCCGACAGGGGGGGGCTATGGCTACACCTTC	CASSPPTGGGYGYTF